A selection of T cell receptor beta chains follows, all from one sample in a study of cytomegalovirus exposure and HLA in healthy donors. Sequencing used immunoSEQ multiplex PCR; TCRdb keeps in-frame clones, though not all of them. The sample gives 150,000 to 200,000 clones, around 76% of which show up once; around 1% is in the top ten. What was sequenced was PBMCs. The receptors were sampled from a woman in her 40s in good health and CMV-seronegative. Each CDR3 is given with its conserved first and last residue. Fields, in order: V gene, J gene, D gene, clone size, CDR3 protein, CDR3 DNA. D genes are given only for firm matches. The size field is filled for only some rows; it gives once, few, many or a size class.

TRBV2,TRBJ1-1,TRBD1,-,CASTGDRLRLEAFF,TGTGCCAGCACTGGGGACAGGCTCAGGTTAGAAGCTTTCTTT
TRBV4-2,TRBJ2-3,-,-,CASSQESGSVRATQYF,TGTGCCAGCAGCCAAGAAAGCGGATCCGTTAGAGCTACGCAGTATTTT
TRBV30,TRBJ2-1,-,-,CAWSSSGNEQFF,TGTGCCTGGAGTTCGAGCGGCAATGAGCAGTTCTTC
TRBV4-2,TRBJ2-5,TRBD1,once,CASSQEPGQDVPQYF,TGTGCCAGCAGCCAAGAACCGGGACAGGACGTCCCCCAGTACTTC
TRBV19,TRBJ2-7,TRBD2,-,CASSTSGAYEQYF,TGTGCCAGTAGCACTAGCGGGGCCTACGAGCAGTACTTC
TRBV6-1,TRBJ1-1,TRBD1,-,CASSGQGYTEAFF,TGTGCCAGCAGTGGACAGGGGTACACTGAAGCTTTCTTT
TRBV11-2,TRBJ2-1,-,-,CASSLDLSNNEQFF,TGTGCCAGCAGCTTAGACTTGTCTAACAATGAGCAGTTCTTC
TRBV11-3,TRBJ2-3,-,-,CASSLSRTDTQYF,TGTGCCAGCAGCTTATCCCGTACAGATACGCAGTATTTT
TRBV7-2,TRBJ2-1,TRBD2,-,CASSLEGTSVHSGNNEQFF,TGTGCCAGCAGCTTAGAGGGGACTAGCGTCCACTCTGGCAACAATGAGCAGTTCTTC
TRBV21-1,TRBJ2-6,-,-,CASSKAPGQGAFGANVLTF,TGTGCCAGCAGCAAAGCCCCGGGACAGGGGGCTTTTGGGGCCAACGTCCTGACTTTC
TRBV6-8,TRBJ2-1,-,-,CASSYMFNEQFF,TGTGCCAGCAGTTATATGTTTAATGAGCAGTTCTTC
TRBV29-1,TRBJ1-3,-,-,CSVQGSGNTIYF,TGCAGCGTACAGGGATCTGGAAACACCATATATTTT
TRBV5-1,TRBJ1-3,-,-,CASSPEPSSGNTIYF,TGCGCCAGCAGCCCGGAGCCAAGCTCTGGAAACACCATATATTTT
TRBV5-1,TRBJ1-4,-,-,CASSSTQLPGEKLFF,TGCGCCAGCAGCTCTACACAGCTCCCTGGAGAAAAACTGTTTTTT
TRBV25-1,TRBJ2-2,-,-,CASSAPLRDTGELFF,TGTGCCAGCAGTGCGCCCCTCAGGGACACCGGGGAGCTGTTTTTT
TRBV7-8,TRBJ2-1,TRBD2,-,CASSPLGRESEQFF,TGTGCCAGCAGCCCCTTAGGGCGGGAGAGTGAGCAGTTCTTC
TRBV2,TRBJ1-5,TRBD1,-,CASSPGQGNAQHF,TGTGCCAGCAGTCCGGGACAGGGGAACGCCCAGCATTTT
TRBV9,TRBJ2-7,TRBD2,-,CASSAGLAGDEQYF,TGTGCCAGCAGCGCGGGACTAGCGGGAGACGAGCAGTACTTC
TRBV30,TRBJ1-1,-,-,CAWSVPSGERRRGPEAFF,TGTGCCTGGAGTGTACCCTCGGGGGAGCGGAGGAGGGGACCTGAAGCTTTCTTT
TRBV2,TRBJ2-3,-,-,CASQNQGQSTDTQYF,TGTGCCAGCCAGAACCAGGGGCAGAGCACAGATACGCAGTATTTT
TRBV11-2,TRBJ2-1,-,-,CASSLAGYNEQFF,TGTGCCAGCAGCCTGGCGGGATACAATGAGCAGTTCTTC
TRBV4-2,TRBJ2-7,TRBD1,-,CASSQGQTYEQYF,TGTGCCAGCAGCCAGGGACAGACCTACGAGCAGTACTTC
TRBV30,TRBJ1-2,-,-,CAWSTQDNYGYTF,TGTGCCTGGAGTACACAGGACAACTATGGCTACACCTTC
TRBV25-1,TRBJ2-3,TRBD1,-,CASSEQGQGIDTQYF,TGTGCCAGCAGTGAACAGGGACAGGGGATTGATACGCAGTATTTT
TRBV19,TRBJ1-2,TRBD1,-,CASSPQTGGRGYTF,TGTGCCAGTAGTCCCCAGACAGGGGGTAGGGGCTACACCTTC
TRBV7-7,TRBJ1-1,-,-,CASSKTTNTEAFF,TGTGCTAGCAGCAAAACTACGAACACTGAAGCTTTCTTT
TRBV2,TRBJ2-1,TRBD2,once,CASNSLAGATYNEQFF,TGTGCCAGCAATAGCCTAGCGGGGGCCACCTACAATGAGCAGTTCTTC
TRBV23-1,TRBJ1-2,-,-,CASSQRGWSNYGYTF,TGCGCCAGCAGTCAAAGGGGTTGGAGTAACTATGGCTACACCTTC
TRBV7-9,TRBJ2-7,-,-,CASSFGTPVYEQYF,TGTGCCAGCAGCTTTGGGACACCAGTCTACGAGCAGTACTTC
TRBV30,TRBJ1-2,-,-,CAWSSGESGYTF,TGTGCCTGGAGCTCAGGGGAAAGCGGCTACACCTTC
TRBV11-1,TRBJ2-5,TRBD2,-,CASSHYSGNQETQYF,TGTGCCAGCAGCCATTATAGCGGGAACCAAGAGACCCAGTACTTC
TRBV7-7,TRBJ2-1,TRBD2,-,CASSFGLAENSEQFF,TGTGCTAGCAGCTTCGGACTAGCGGAAAACAGTGAGCAGTTCTTC
TRBV19,TRBJ1-5,-,-,CASSTVSGGTLNQPQHF,TGTGCCAGTAGTACCGTTTCGGGGGGGACACTCAATCAGCCCCAGCATTTT
TRBV7-2,TRBJ2-3,-,-,CASSLVAGEFDTQYF,TGTGCCAGCAGCTTAGTAGCCGGGGAGTTTGATACGCAGTATTTT
TRBV29-1,TRBJ1-2,-,-,CSEGAANHGYTF,TGCAGCGAGGGAGCGGCCAACCATGGCTACACCTTC
TRBV6-1,TRBJ1-1,TRBD1,few,CASKDRVREDEAFF,TGTGCCAGCAAGGACAGGGTACGGGAGGATGAAGCTTTCTTT
TRBV19,TRBJ2-1,-,-,CASSIVWQNEQFF,TGTGCCAGTAGTATAGTTTGGCAAAATGAGCAGTTCTTC
TRBV4-2,TRBJ1-1,-,-,CASSPYSTDTEAFF,TGTGCCAGCAGCCCCTACTCGACAGACACTGAAGCTTTCTTT
TRBV5-1,TRBJ2-7,TRBD2,once,CASSFETSAYEQYF,TGCGCCAGCAGCTTCGAGACTAGCGCCTACGAGCAGTACTTC
TRBV28,TRBJ1-1,-,-,CASSGGGDGGTEAFF,TGTGCCAGCAGTGGCGGGGGGGATGGAGGGACTGAAGCTTTCTTT
TRBV2,TRBJ2-2,TRBD1,-,CASSVGQGANTGELFF,TGTGCCAGCAGTGTAGGACAGGGTGCGAACACCGGGGAGCTGTTTTTT
TRBV5-1,TRBJ2-5,TRBD1,few,CASRQGQGTWFQETQYF,TGCGCCAGCAGACAGGGACAGGGGACCTGGTTTCAAGAGACCCAGTACTTC
TRBV6-8,TRBJ2-1,-,-,CASSSANEQFF,TGTGCCAGCAGTTCCGCTAACGAGCAGTTCTTC
TRBV29-1,TRBJ1-1,-,-,CSVALGGNTEAFF,TGCAGCGTTGCCTTGGGGGGAAACACTGAAGCTTTCTTT
TRBV5-6,TRBJ2-7,TRBD2,-,CASSLWGLAGAQQYF,TGTGCCAGCAGCTTGTGGGGTCTAGCGGGAGCTCAGCAGTACTTC
TRBV27,TRBJ2-1,TRBD2,-,CASMVGGPIYNEQFF,TGTGCCAGCATGGTGGGAGGGCCTATCTACAATGAGCAGTTCTTC
TRBV2,TRBJ2-2,TRBD1,few,CASSEAARQGRAGELFF,TGTGCCAGCAGTGAGGCGGCGAGACAGGGACGGGCCGGGGAGCTGTTTTTT
TRBV6-6,TRBJ2-5,TRBD2,-,CASSYLAGRETQYF,TGTGCCAGCAGTTATCTAGCGGGAAGGGAGACCCAGTACTTC
TRBV6-1,TRBJ2-1,TRBD2,-,CASRIAGEGNEQFF,TGTGCCAGCAGAATAGCGGGAGAAGGGAATGAGCAGTTCTTC
TRBV30,TRBJ2-1,TRBD2,-,CAWSEGLAGGMEQFF,TGTGCCTGGAGTGAGGGACTAGCGGGGGGTATGGAGCAGTTCTTC